The clone carrying this T cell receptor beta chain came up many times. The CDR3 is made up of 16 amino acids. Germline assignment: CDR1 SGHVS and CDR2 FQNEAQ. V was shortened by 3 bases and J by 3 bases, with 17 bases between the two germline ends. The entry originates in a study of neurological immune-mediated disorders. From the 5' RACE reads, TCRdb called clonotypes with MiXCR, one entry per CDR3 protein. The sample lists under 70,000 distinct CDR3 sequences, 3% to 3.5% occurring once. Specimen: PBMCs. The receptor comes from a woman aged 55-70 years with multiple sclerosis. V is TRBV7-8 and J is TRBJ2-5; D could derive from TRBD1 or TRBD2 (6 bases each). CDR3 amino acids: CASSFTAGHPKETQYF. DNA of the CDR3: TGTGCCAGCAGCTTTACCGCGGGACACCCGAAAGAGACCCAGTACTTC.